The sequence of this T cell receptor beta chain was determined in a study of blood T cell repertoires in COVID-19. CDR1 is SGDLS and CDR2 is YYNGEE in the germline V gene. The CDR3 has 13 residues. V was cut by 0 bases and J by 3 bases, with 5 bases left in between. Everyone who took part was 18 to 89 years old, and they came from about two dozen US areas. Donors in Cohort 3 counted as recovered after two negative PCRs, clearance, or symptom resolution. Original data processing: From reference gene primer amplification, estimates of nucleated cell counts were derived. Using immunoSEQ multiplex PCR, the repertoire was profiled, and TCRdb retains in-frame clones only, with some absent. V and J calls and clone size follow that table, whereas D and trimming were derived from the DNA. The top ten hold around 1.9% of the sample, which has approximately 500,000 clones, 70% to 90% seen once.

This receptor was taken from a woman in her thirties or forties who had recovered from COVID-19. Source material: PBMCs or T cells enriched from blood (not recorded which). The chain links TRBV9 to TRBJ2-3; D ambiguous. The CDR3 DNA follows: TGTGCCAGCAGCGTAGTATTGACAGATACGCAGTATTTT. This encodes CASSVVLTDTQYF.